The present T cell receptor beta chain was sequenced within a study of shared clonotypes between healthy human individuals (dated by TCRdb to the early 2020s). Background for the entire study: The cohort comprised a couple of women and a few men aged 18 to 49 years. For each donor, CD4 naive and CD4 memory were each run on three plates, CD8 naive on two plates, and CD8 memory on one plate. To estimate repertoire size and how much clonotypes are shared between individuals, the study performed deep sequencing of blood TCR repertoires from five healthy adults. To increase sequencing depth and limit assay-specific biases, different laboratories used diverse techniques to prepare libraries and sequence TCR repertoires. Per donor, leukapheresis produced somewhere between about 0.94 and 9.5 billion PBMCs. Study-wide conclusions, independent of this receptor: The small number of donors limited the genetic and exposure-history diversity represented. Sampling was restricted to blood, and TCR repertoires in tissues likely differ from the TCR repertoires found in blood. Incomplete sequencing was indicated by rarefaction of sorted-subset datasets, despite the large sequencing depth. Based on pairwise subsampling, the degree of clonotype sharing among donors was expected to be affected by sequencing depth. Higher generation probabilities were observed for clonotypes shared by all four sorted-subset donors than for non-shared clonotypes. Estimated clonotype richness was generally larger for naive than for memory subsets. When a few donors were compared, the shared fraction of clonotypes was 5% to 6.5% for naive CD4, roughly 3.4% for naive CD8, about 2.4% for memory CD4, and under 0.5% for memory CD8.

As to this clone: Its specific antigen is unknown. No base qualities exist here, and no much larger clone lies one base off it.

Donors were healthy HIV-negative adults with no recently reported acute infections or vaccinations. Every donor was a Caucasian adult living in Nashville, Tennessee, USA. Magnetic negative selection was used to enrich CD4+ T cells, after which naive cells were positively selected on CD45RA and the negative fraction became the memory subset. Blood was collected by leukapheresis, and PBMCs were isolated by Ficoll-Histopaque density gradient centrifugation and then cryopreserved in liquid nitrogen vapor phase. Analytical flow cytometry was used to check the purity and quantity of every magnetically sorted T cell population. From each sorted fraction, genomic DNA was isolated and quantified by UV absorbance on a Nanodrop 2000c. CDR1 MNHEY and CDR2 SMNVEV are derived from the germline V gene (reference sequence). Measured from the cysteine to the phenylalanine, the CDR3 is 14 residues long. Of the read, only the CDR3 DNA is kept; its 42 bases are in frame from base 1. Relative to germline, V is 2 bases shorter and J is 4 bases shorter, with 11 bases between their ends.

TCR CDR3 regions were amplified from genomic DNA by multiplex PCR using the deep immunoSEQ assay. Extracted genomic DNA from each cell subset was spread evenly across all wells of several immunoSEQ 96-well plates, with each plate serving as a replicate. Each replicate PCR for sorted subsets received around 200 ng genomic DNA, equal to 30,000 or so T cell genomes. The purified libraries were quantified using a Qubit 3.0 fluorometer, sized with a Bioanalyzer 2100, and then quantified again using the KAPA Library Quantification kit. A separate single-read 150-cycle Illumina NextSeq 550 flow cell was used to sequence each immunoSEQ 96-well plate. As for the original processing: Because only junctional sequences without quality scores were contained in the immunoSEQ output, filtering matching that applied to full-length reads could not be performed. Sequences were annotated with PyIR, a Python wrapper for IgBLAST v1.9, and V/J genes and CDR3 were assigned using IMGT germline references. Reads were removed for weak V/J assignments (E-value above 1e-6), missing CDR3, stop codons, out-of-frame junctions, or ambiguous translated residues. V3J clonotypes were defined as sequences sharing the same inferred V gene, J gene, and CDR3 amino acid sequence. Percentage overlap between repertoires was calculated by dividing the number of shared unique clonotypes by the size of the smaller repertoire. RTK rarefaction, the Chao1 estimator, and Recon v2.1 estimates of unobserved clonotypes were used to assess repertoire richness. Generation probabilities were computed with OLGA for all TCRbeta clonotypes obtained by the gDNA method from four donors. Imported from immuneACCESS, the table was reduced by TCRdb to in-frame sequences with V and J called. These copies leave out some clones; in studies compared against another copy, an unresolved V gene accounts for under half, and the cause of the remainder is not known. V and J calls and clone size are given by that table; D and trimming were obtained from the DNA. This sample holds 2 million to 2.5 million clones; roughly 93% were observed only once. The ten top clones hold roughly 0.39% of the sample.

Source material: naive CD4+ T cells from PBMCs. Sample cell subset or site, as interpreted from the label and publication: CD45RA+ positively selected. The source is a man between 18 and 29 years old in good health. Some clones in this sample may be carry-over from other donors' samples. This chain joins TRBV27 to TRBJ1-2; the D gene assignment is ambiguous. The CDR3 is CASSLARSSYGYTF. The bases are TGTGCCAGCAGTTTAGCCAGGAGCTCCTATGGCTACACCTTC.